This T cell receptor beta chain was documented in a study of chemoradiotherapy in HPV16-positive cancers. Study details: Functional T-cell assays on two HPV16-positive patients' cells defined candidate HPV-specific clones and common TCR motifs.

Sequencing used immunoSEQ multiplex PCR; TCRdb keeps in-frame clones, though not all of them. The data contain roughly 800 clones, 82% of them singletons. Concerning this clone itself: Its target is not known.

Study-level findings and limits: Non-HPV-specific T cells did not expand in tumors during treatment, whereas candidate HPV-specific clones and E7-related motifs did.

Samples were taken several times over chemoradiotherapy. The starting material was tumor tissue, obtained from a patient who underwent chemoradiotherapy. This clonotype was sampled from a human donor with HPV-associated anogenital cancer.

In nucleotides, the CDR3 is TGCGCCAGCAGCCAAGCAAATGAAGCTTTCTTT. Translated, it gives CASSQANEAFF. The chain carries TRBV4-1 and TRBJ1-1; no firm D call. The CDR3 has 11 amino acids. Trimming removed 1 base from V and 7 bases from J, with 4 bases in between. Per germline, CDR1 MGHRA and CDR2 YSYEKL.